A selection of T cell receptor beta chains follows, all from one sample in a study of T cell repertoires and Cas9 in healthy adults. The method was immunoSEQ multiplex PCR; TCRdb's version includes in-frame clones alone and lacks a portion of them. The table lists around 20,000 clones, around 90% of them singletons. Sequencing was carried out using CD4+ effector T cells (CD127+, CD25-, CD137-, CD154-) from PBMCs; culture status not recorded. All receptors derive from a human donor in good health. CDR3s include the opening cysteine and the closing phenylalanine or tryptophan. The D gene is left open where the match is weak. Size is omitted from some rows. Given values are once, few, many or a class for expanded clones.

v_call	clone_size	j_call	d_call	cdr3_aa	cdr3_nt
TRBV25-1	once	TRBJ2-1	.	CASSDPTGGLDEQFF	TGTGCCAGCAGTGACCCGACGGGGGGCCTGGATGAGCAGTTCTTC
TRBV14	.	TRBJ1-1	.	CASDPGTAGEAFF	TGTGCCAGCGACCCAGGAACGGCGGGTGAAGCTTTCTTT
TRBV4-1	once	TRBJ2-5	.	CASSQVYQETQYF	TGCGCCAGCAGCCAAGTGTACCAAGAGACCCAGTACTTC
TRBV2	.	TRBJ1-5	.	CASRKGGSNQPQHF	TGTGCCAGCAGGAAAGGGGGAAGCAATCAGCCCCAGCATTTT
TRBV5-4	.	TRBJ2-7	TRBD2	CASSLAGGSYEQYF	TGTGCCAGCAGTTTAGCGGGGGGCTCCTACGAGCAGTACTTC
TRBV19	.	TRBJ2-1	TRBD1	CASSTTGGYNEQFF	TGTGCCAGTAGTACCACAGGGGGGTACAATGAGCAGTTCTTC
TRBV6-4	once	TRBJ2-2	.	CASSERGLTGELFF	TGTGCCAGCAGCGAACGGGGGCTCACCGGGGAGCTGTTTTTT
TRBV30	once	TRBJ1-1	.	CAWSAPGSRNTEAFF	TGTGCCTGGAGTGCCCCGGGCAGCAGGAACACTGAAGCTTTCTTT
TRBV5-6	.	TRBJ1-1	.	CASSSQAGLNTEAFF	TGTGCCAGCAGCTCCCAGGCGGGGTTGAACACTGAAGCTTTCTTT
TRBV5-6	.	TRBJ1-6	TRBD1	CASSPDRAASPLHF	TGTGCCAGCAGCCCGGACAGGGCGGCCTCACCCCTCCACTTT
TRBV25-1	.	TRBJ2-7	TRBD1	CASSEQTGDEQYF	TGTGCCAGCAGTGAGCAAACAGGGGACGAGCAGTACTTC
TRBV5-1	few	TRBJ1-1	.	CASSFGNSRNTEAFF	TGCGCCAGCAGCTTCGGTAACTCGCGGAACACTGAAGCTTTCTTT
TRBV7-9	.	TRBJ1-4	TRBD1	CASSRRQGPAATNEKLFF	TGTGCCAGCAGCCGCCGACAGGGACCTGCTGCAACTAATGAAAAACTGTTTTTT
TRBV5-1	.	TRBJ1-1	.	CASSLIGGTEAFF	TGCGCCAGCAGCTTGATAGGGGGCACTGAAGCTTTCTTT
TRBV5-1	.	TRBJ1-1	TRBD1	CASSARQGGRNTEAFF	TGCGCCAGCAGCGCCCGACAGGGAGGGAGAAACACTGAAGCTTTCTTT
TRBV5-1	.	TRBJ1-6	TRBD1	CASRSSTGSSPLHF	TGCGCCAGCAGATCTTCGACAGGGTCGTCACCCCTCCACTTT
TRBV29-1	.	TRBJ2-7	.	CSVEDITGHSYEQYF	TGCAGCGTTGAAGATATAACCGGACACTCCTACGAGCAGTACTTC
TRBV2	.	TRBJ2-7	TRBD1	CASSRTGGPYEQYF	TGTGCCAGCAGTCGGACAGGGGGCCCGTACGAGCAGTACTTC
TRBV7-6	.	TRBJ1-6	TRBD1	CASSRRQGNSPLHF	TGTGCCAGCAGCCGTAGACAGGGGAACTCACCCCTCCACTTT
TRBV9	once	TRBJ1-6	.	CASSVGGSNSPLHF	TGTGCCAGCAGCGTAGGTGGCTCGAATTCACCCCTCCACTTT
TRBV4-2	.	TRBJ2-5	.	CASRQQGQETQYF	TGTGCCAGCAGGCAACAGGGCCAAGAGACCCAGTACTTC
TRBV5-1	.	TRBJ2-1	TRBD1	CASSMLGQGAGNEQFF	TGCGCCAGCAGCATGCTGGGACAGGGGGCGGGCAATGAGCAGTTCTTC
TRBV5-1	.	TRBJ2-5	.	CASSRKGGQETQYF	TGCGCCAGCAGCCGGAAAGGGGGCCAAGAGACCCAGTACTTC
TRBV2	.	TRBJ1-5	TRBD1	CASSVRTGTGNQPQHF	TGTGCCAGCAGTGTAAGAACTGGGACAGGCAATCAGCCCCAGCATTTT
TRBV6-5	.	TRBJ2-5	TRBD1	CASSETGFETQYF	TGTGCCAGCAGTGAGACAGGGTTTGAGACCCAGTACTTC
TRBV7-3	.	TRBJ2-3	TRBD1	CASSARQGFTDTQYF	TGTGCCAGCAGCGCACGACAGGGTTTTACAGATACGCAGTATTTT
TRBV10-2	once	TRBJ1-5	.	CASATGRTAQYSNQPQHF	TGCGCCAGCGCAACCGGAAGGACAGCCCAATATAGCAATCAGCCCCAGCATTTT
TRBV5-6	.	TRBJ1-1	.	CASSLSFGRQENTEAFF	TGTGCCAGCAGCTTGTCGTTCGGTCGACAGGAGAACACTGAAGCTTTCTTT
TRBV25-1	.	TRBJ1-2	TRBD1	CASSGGTAVYGYTF	TGTGCCAGCAGTGGTGGGACAGCTGTCTATGGCTACACCTTC
TRBV5-8	.	TRBJ2-2	.	CASSWQGRNTGELFF	TGTGCCAGCAGCTGGCAGGGGAGGAACACCGGGGAGCTGTTTTTT
TRBV11-2	.	TRBJ1-5	.	CASSSGVGGNQPQHF	TGTGCCAGCAGCTCAGGGGTTGGTGGCAATCAGCCCCAGCATTTT
TRBV11-1	.	TRBJ2-3	.	CASSLGRRITDTQYF	TGTGCCAGCAGCTTAGGACGGCGGATCACAGATACGCAGTATTTT
TRBV10-1	few	TRBJ1-3	.	CASSESGDAGNTIYF	TGCGCCAGCAGTGAGTCCGGGGATGCTGGAAACACCATATATTTT
TRBV6-1	.	TRBJ1-2	.	CASSEMRGGGYTF	TGTGCCAGCAGTGAAATGAGGGGTGGCGGCTACACCTTC
TRBV10-3	.	TRBJ2-1	.	CAISATYNEQFF	TGTGCCATCAGTGCCACGTACAATGAGCAGTTCTTC
TRBV7-2	.	TRBJ1-2	.	CASSLAMQGLYGYTF	TGTGCCAGCAGCTTAGCCATGCAGGGGTTATATGGCTACACCTTC
TRBV5-1	.	TRBJ2-3	TRBD1	CASSLRIQGADTQYF	TGCGCCAGCAGCTTGAGGATTCAGGGGGCAGATACGCAGTATTTT
TRBV27	.	TRBJ2-3	.	CASTARRGTDTQYF	TGTGCCAGCACGGCCAGACGGGGCACAGATACGCAGTATTTT
TRBV19	.	TRBJ2-3	TRBD2	CASSKLLAGSTDTQYF	TGTGCCAGTAGTAAGTTGCTAGCGGGGTCCACAGATACGCAGTATTTT
TRBV7-6	.	TRBJ2-3	.	CASSLQGRSQYF	TGTGCCAGCAGCTTACAGGGGAGGTCGCAGTATTTT
TRBV9	.	TRBJ1-1	.	CASSVGVGPEAFF	TGTGCCAGCAGCGTAGGTGTAGGACCTGAAGCTTTCTTT
TRBV7-2	few	TRBJ2-5	.	CASSFEGRAWETQYF	TGTGCCAGCAGCTTTGAGGGCAGGGCTTGGGAGACCCAGTACTTC
TRBV7-2	.	TRBJ1-2	TRBD1	CASSATRRTGYGYTF	TGTGCCAGCAGCGCCACCCGAAGGACAGGCTATGGCTACACCTTC
TRBV19	.	TRBJ2-1	.	CASSKDRSSYNEQFF	TGTGCCAGTAGTAAGGACAGAAGCTCCTACAATGAGCAGTTCTTC
TRBV4-2	.	TRBJ2-1	.	CASSQESSYGFYNEQFF	TGTGCCAGCAGCCAAGAATCTAGCTATGGATTCTACAATGAGCAGTTCTTC
TRBV10-3	.	TRBJ2-7	.	CATLRDGSSYEQYF	TGTGCCACCCTCCGGGACGGGAGCTCCTACGAGCAGTACTTC